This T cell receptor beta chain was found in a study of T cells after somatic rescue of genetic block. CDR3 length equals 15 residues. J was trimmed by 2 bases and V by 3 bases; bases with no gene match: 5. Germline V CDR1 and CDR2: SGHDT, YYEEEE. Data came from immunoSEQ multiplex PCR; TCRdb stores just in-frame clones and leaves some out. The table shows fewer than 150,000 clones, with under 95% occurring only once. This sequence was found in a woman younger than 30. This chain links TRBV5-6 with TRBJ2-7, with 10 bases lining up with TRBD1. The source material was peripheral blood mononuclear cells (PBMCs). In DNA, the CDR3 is TGTGCCAGCAGCTCCCCGGGACAGGGGACCTACGAGCAGTACTTC. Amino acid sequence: CASSSPGQGTYEQYF. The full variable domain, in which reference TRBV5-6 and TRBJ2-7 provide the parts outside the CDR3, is DAGVTQSPTHLIKTRGQQVTLRCSPKSGHDTVSWYQQALGQGPQFIFQYYEEEERQRGNFPDRFSGHQFPNYSSELNVNALLLGDSALYLCASSSPGQGTYEQYFGPGTRLTVT.